What follows is one T cell receptor beta chain and its context. The length of the CDR3 is 20 residues. Looked up from germline, CDR1 is SGHRS and CDR2 is YFSETQ. With V trimmed by 0 bases and J by 3 bases, 10 bases remained unmatched. The sample originates from a study of blood T cell repertoires in COVID-19. In the study overall: COVID-19 samples collected from the United States, Italy and Spain covered acute and convalescent phases.

In the original analysis: It was from reference gene primer amplification that nucleated cell counts were estimated. Clones were sequenced by immunoSEQ multiplex PCR, and TCRdb holds only the in-frame ones, with some missing. That table supplies the V and J calls and clone size; D and trimming were determined from the DNA. The repertoire includes 200,000 to 250,000 clones, approximately 85% of them detected once, and about 2.5% sits in the top ten. The sample consisted of peripheral blood. The source is a woman between 65 and 79 years old with COVID-19, enrolled during active disease. The rearrangement joins TRBV5-1 to TRBJ2-6; 12 nucleotides match TRBD1. The CDR3 protein is CASSLDFVGQGAFGANVLTF. CDR3 nucleotide sequence: TGCGCCAGCAGCTTGGATTTTGTGGGACAGGGGGCGTTTGGGGCCAACGTCCTGACTTTC.